This TCR beta chain originates from a study of control samples from healthy donors and cancer patients (TCRdb year 2020). The library was obtained by the immunoSEQ multiplex PCR assay. TCRdb took over this immuneACCESS table, retaining in-frame rearrangements with V and J assigned. Such tables are incomplete; in checked studies, under half of the missing clones stem from an unresolved V gene, and the remainder is unexplained. The sample table lists some 150,000 clones, approximately 88% of them with a count of one. The leading ten clones occupy around 4.9% of the sample. CDR1 and CDR2 are read off the germline V gene as SGHNT and YENEEA. Trimming leaves V shorter by 5 bases and J shorter by 8 bases, with the junction holding 10 bases beyond the gene matches. The CDR3 numbers 15 residues from cysteine through phenylalanine. CDR3 DNA is the only sequence kept; it has 45 bases, read in frame from the first base.

In the case of this clone: Its antigen is still unknown. Base-call qualities are not available, and no considerably larger clone is one nucleotide away.

This receptor was taken from a man aged 30 to 39 in good health. The sequencing input was blood. The chain employs TRBV11-3 and TRBJ2-1, with 9 bases aligning to TRBD2. The DNA sequence is TGTGCCAGCAGCCGTAGCGGGGGCGGAGGGGATGAGCAGTTCTTC. Protein translation: CASSRSGGGGDEQFF.